These T cell receptor beta chains were read from a single sample in a study of cytomegalovirus exposure and HLA in healthy donors. Sequenced by immunoSEQ multiplex PCR; TCRdb stores in-frame clones only, minus some. The sample consists of 150,000 or so clones, 65% to 80% of them appearing once. The sequencing sample was made of PBMCs. The receptor set was obtained from a female donor in good health and CMV-seronegative. Each CDR3 is given with its conserved first and last residue. Each record gives: V gene, J gene, clone size, D gene, CDR3 DNA, CDR3 protein. The D gene is left open where the match is weak. Size is stated for part of the rows, as once, few or many counts, or as a class when the clone is expanded.

V gene: TRBV4-2
J gene: TRBJ2-2
clone size: -
D gene: -
CDR3 DNA: TGTGCCAGCAGCATACGGACAAGGACCGACGGGGAGCTGTTTTTT
CDR3 protein: CASSIRTRTDGELFF

V gene: TRBV7-3
J gene: TRBJ2-1
clone size: -
D gene: TRBD2
CDR3 DNA: TGTGCCAGCAGCCAGTTATCGACTAGCGGTGGCAACAATGAGCAGTTCTTC
CDR3 protein: CASSQLSTSGGNNEQFF

V gene: TRBV4-1
J gene: TRBJ2-7
clone size: -
D gene: -
CDR3 DNA: TGCGCCAGCAGCCAAGTCGGGACAAAACTCACCTACGAGCAGTACTTC
CDR3 protein: CASSQVGTKLTYEQYF

V gene: TRBV5-8
J gene: TRBJ1-2
clone size: -
D gene: -
CDR3 DNA: TGTGCCAGCACCCGAACGGGGTCCTTCAACTATGGCTACACCTTC
CDR3 protein: CASTRTGSFNYGYTF

V gene: TRBV5-1
J gene: TRBJ1-1
clone size: -
D gene: -
CDR3 DNA: TGCGCCAGCAGCTTGGAAGGGGCGAACACTGAAGCTTTCTTT
CDR3 protein: CASSLEGANTEAFF

V gene: TRBV2
J gene: TRBJ2-7
clone size: -
D gene: TRBD2
CDR3 DNA: TGTACCAGCAGGGCGGGAGCGGGCGAGCAGTACTTC
CDR3 protein: CTSRAGAGEQYF

V gene: TRBV19
J gene: TRBJ1-2
clone size: once
D gene: TRBD1
CDR3 DNA: TGTGCCAGTAGGATACAGGGGGAAGGTCGCGGCTACACCTTC
CDR3 protein: CASRIQGEGRGYTF

V gene: TRBV6-5
J gene: TRBJ2-7
clone size: once
D gene: TRBD1
CDR3 DNA: TGTGCCAGCAGTTACGGACAGGTTTCCGGCGAGCAGTACTTC
CDR3 protein: CASSYGQVSGEQYF

V gene: TRBV6-5
J gene: TRBJ1-1
clone size: -
D gene: -
CDR3 DNA: TGTGCCAGCAGCGCAGGGAACACTGAAGCTTTCTTT
CDR3 protein: CASSAGNTEAFF

V gene: TRBV6-1
J gene: TRBJ2-7
clone size: once
D gene: -
CDR3 DNA: TGTGCCAGCAGTGCGGATGACAGCTACGAGCAGTACTTC
CDR3 protein: CASSADDSYEQYF

V gene: TRBV25-1
J gene: TRBJ2-5
clone size: few
D gene: -
CDR3 DNA: TGTGCCAGCAGTGTCGGAGAGACCCAGTACTTC
CDR3 protein: CASSVGETQYF

V gene: TRBV4-2
J gene: TRBJ2-1
clone size: -
D gene: TRBD1
CDR3 DNA: TGTGCCAGCAGCCGACAGGGAGAGAGGAATGAGCAGTTCTTC
CDR3 protein: CASSRQGERNEQFF

V gene: TRBV30
J gene: TRBJ1-1
clone size: -
D gene: TRBD1
CDR3 DNA: TGTGCCTGGAGGGGGGACAGGGTTAACACTGAAGCTTTCTTT
CDR3 protein: CAWRGDRVNTEAFF

V gene: TRBV5-1
J gene: TRBJ1-2
clone size: few
D gene: TRBD1
CDR3 DNA: TGCGCCAGCAGCTTAGCCGGGACAGGGAGACTCTATGGCTACACCTTC
CDR3 protein: CASSLAGTGRLYGYTF